Listed below are T cell receptor beta chains from one sample, sequenced in a study of OX40 agonist ivuxolimab in advanced cancers. The method was immunoSEQ multiplex PCR; TCRdb's version includes in-frame clones alone and lacks a portion of them. The sample has more than 55,000 clones; 70% to 90% are singletons. The sample was CD4+ or CD8+ T cells sorted from blood, taken in a trial of the OX40 agonist ivuxolimab. The source is an adult with an advanced solid tumor such as melanoma, head and neck, liver or kidney cancer. Each CDR3 is given with its conserved first and last residue. The D gene is left open where the match is weak. Size values are once, few and many counts, or a class for expanded clones, and some rows have none.

TRBV5-8	17	TRBJ2-6	NA	NA	TGTGCCAGCAGCTTCGAGTATCCTGGCTCTGGGGCCAACGTCCTGACTTTC	CASSFEYPGSGANVLTF
TRBV7-9	16	TRBJ1-6	NA	TRBD1	TGTGCCAGCAGCGGACAGGAGAGCTCCTATAATTCACCCCTCCACTTT	CASSGQESSYNSPLHF
TRBV14	12	TRBJ1-3	NA	NA	TGTGCCAGCAGCCAGGTTGGAAACACCATATATTTT	CASSQVGNTIYF
TRBV12-1	15	TRBJ1-2	NA	NA	TGTGCCAGCAGCTCCAGGACAGGGGGCATCTATGGCTACACCTTC	CASSSRTGGIYGYTF
TRBV6-5	11	TRBJ2-7	NA	NA	TGTGCCAGCAGTTACCCGGACGAGCAGTACTTC	CASSYPDEQYF
TRBV19	20	TRBJ2-2	NA	NA	TGTGCCAGTAGTATCACACGGAAGCATCCTGGACTTACTATCACCGGGGAGCTGTTTTTT	CASSITRKHPGLTITGELFF
TRBV9	15	TRBJ2-2	once	TRBD1	TGTGCCAGCAGCGGCAGGGGGCGGAACACCGGGGAGCTGTTTTTT	CASSGRGRNTGELFF
TRBV5-6	15	TRBJ2-7	NA	TRBD2	TGTGCCAGCAGCTTAGCGGGAGGGCCCCCCGACGAGCAGTACTTC	CASSLAGGPPDEQYF
TRBV5-1	15	TRBJ2-7	NA	NA	TGCGCCAGCAGCTTGGGGGGCAGTGCCTCCTACGAGCAGTACTTC	CASSLGGSASYEQYF
TRBV5-1	13	TRBJ2-3	NA	NA	TGCGCCAGCAGCGTACTGGGGGGAGATACGCAGTATTTT	CASSVLGGDTQYF
TRBV6-9	14	TRBJ1-2	NA	TRBD1	TGTGCCAGCAGCCTCAGGACAGGGTCCAATGGCTACACCTTC	CASSLRTGSNGYTF
TRBV7-6	17	TRBJ2-3	NA	TRBD2	TGTGCCAGCAGCCTCGGACTAGCGGGAGTTCGCACAGATACGCAGTATTTT	CASSLGLAGVRTDTQYF